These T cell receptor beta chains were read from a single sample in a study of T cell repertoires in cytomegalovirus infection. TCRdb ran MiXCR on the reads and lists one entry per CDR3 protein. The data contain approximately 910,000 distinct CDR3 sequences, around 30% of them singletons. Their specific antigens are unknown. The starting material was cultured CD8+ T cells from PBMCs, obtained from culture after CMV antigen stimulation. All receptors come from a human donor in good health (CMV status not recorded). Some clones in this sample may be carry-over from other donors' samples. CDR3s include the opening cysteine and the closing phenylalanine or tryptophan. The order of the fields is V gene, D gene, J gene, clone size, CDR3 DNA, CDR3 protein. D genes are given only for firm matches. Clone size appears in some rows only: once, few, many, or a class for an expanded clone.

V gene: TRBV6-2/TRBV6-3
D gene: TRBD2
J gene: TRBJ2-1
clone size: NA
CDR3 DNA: TGTGCCAGCATTGTTGGGCCTAGCGGCCACAATGAGCAGTTCTTC
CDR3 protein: CASIVGPSGHNEQFF

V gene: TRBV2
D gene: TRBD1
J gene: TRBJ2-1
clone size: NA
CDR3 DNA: TGTGCCAGCAGTGAGACGACAGGGGGCAATGAGCAGTTCTTC
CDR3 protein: CASSETTGGNEQFF

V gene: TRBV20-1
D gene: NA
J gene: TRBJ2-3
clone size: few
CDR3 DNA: TGCAGTGCTAGAGTCAGGGGAGGGGGAGGCACAGATACGCAGTATTTT
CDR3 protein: CSARVRGGGGTDTQYF

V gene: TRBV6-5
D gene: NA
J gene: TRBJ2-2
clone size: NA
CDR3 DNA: TGTGCCAGCAGCGGGGACCTGAACACCGGGGAGCTGTTTTTT
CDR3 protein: CASSGDLNTGELFF

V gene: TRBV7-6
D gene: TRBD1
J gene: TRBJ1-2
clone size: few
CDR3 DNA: TGTGCCAGCAGCTTGGACAGGGGCGGCGTGGCTAACTATGGCTACACCTTC
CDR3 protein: CASSLDRGGVANYGYTF

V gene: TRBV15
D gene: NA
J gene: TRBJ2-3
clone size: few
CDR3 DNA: TGTGCCACCAGCTCCTACAGCACAGATACGCAGTATTTT
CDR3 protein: CATSSYSTDTQYF

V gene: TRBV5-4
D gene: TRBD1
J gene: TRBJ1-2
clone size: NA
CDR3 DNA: TGTGCCAGCAGCGGCTCCGGGACAGGTGTTTTTGGCTACACCTTC
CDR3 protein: CASSGSGTGVFGYTF

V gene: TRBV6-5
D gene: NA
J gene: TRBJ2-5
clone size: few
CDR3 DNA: TGTGCCAGCAGCCTGTTCCTGGGGACGGCTAAAGAGACCCAGTACTTC
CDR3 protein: CASSLFLGTAKETQYF

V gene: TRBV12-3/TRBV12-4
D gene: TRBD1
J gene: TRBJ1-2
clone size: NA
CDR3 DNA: TGTGCCAGCAGTTTACAGGGACAGGGTTATGGCTACACCTTC
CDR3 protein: CASSLQGQGYGYTF

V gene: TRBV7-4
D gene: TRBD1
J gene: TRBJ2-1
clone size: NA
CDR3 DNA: TGTGCCAGCAGCTTCCCGGAACAGGGGGTCAATGAGCAGTTCTTC
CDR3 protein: CASSFPEQGVNEQFF

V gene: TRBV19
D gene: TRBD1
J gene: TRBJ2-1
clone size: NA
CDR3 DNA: TGTGCCAGTAGTATCACCGGGACAGGGTTGAATGAGCAGTTCTTC
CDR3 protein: CASSITGTGLNEQFF

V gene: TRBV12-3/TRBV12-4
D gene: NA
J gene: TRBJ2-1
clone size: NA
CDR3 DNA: TGTGCCAGCAGTTTAATTGGGGTCTCCTACAATGAGCAGTTCTTC
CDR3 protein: CASSLIGVSYNEQFF

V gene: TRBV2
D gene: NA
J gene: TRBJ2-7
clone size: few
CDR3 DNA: TGTGCCAGCACGGGGACGGGTATCTCCTACGAGCAGTACTTC
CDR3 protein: CASTGTGISYEQYF

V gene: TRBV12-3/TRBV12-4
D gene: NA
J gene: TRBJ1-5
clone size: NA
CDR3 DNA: TGTGCCAGCAGTCCGGGTGACTGGAGGCCCCAGCATTTT
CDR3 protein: CASSPGDWRPQHF

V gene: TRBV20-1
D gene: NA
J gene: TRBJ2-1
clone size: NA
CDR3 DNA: TGCAGTGCTAGAATTCCTAATAGGGGAAGCTCCTACAATGAGCAGTTCTTC
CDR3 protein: CSARIPNRGSSYNEQFF

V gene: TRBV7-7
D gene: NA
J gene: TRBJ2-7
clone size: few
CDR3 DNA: TGTGCTAGCAGCATGCGGGACTACGAGCAGTACTTC
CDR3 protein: CASSMRDYEQYF

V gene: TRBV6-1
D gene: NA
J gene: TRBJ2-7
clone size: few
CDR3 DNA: TGTGCCAGCAGTGAGTGGAGTTTACCCTACGAGCAGTACTTC
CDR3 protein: CASSEWSLPYEQYF

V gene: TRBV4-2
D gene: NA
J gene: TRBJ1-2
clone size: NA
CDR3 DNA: TGTGCCAGCAGCCAAGAATGGTCGGTAGCTAACTATGGCTACACCTTC
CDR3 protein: CASSQEWSVANYGYTF

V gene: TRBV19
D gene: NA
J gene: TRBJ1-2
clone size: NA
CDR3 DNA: TGTGCCAGTAGTTTCGGACAGATACATTATGGCTGCACCTTC
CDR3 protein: CASSFGQIHYGCTF

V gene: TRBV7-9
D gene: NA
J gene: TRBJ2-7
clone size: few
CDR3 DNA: TGTGCCAGCAGCTTAGAAGGGGTAAACTACGAGCAGTACTTC
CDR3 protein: CASSLEGVNYEQYF

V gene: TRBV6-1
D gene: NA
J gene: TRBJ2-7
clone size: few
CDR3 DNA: TGTGCCAGCAGTGAAGCTACACAGATCTACGAGCAGTACTTC
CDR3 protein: CASSEATQIYEQYF

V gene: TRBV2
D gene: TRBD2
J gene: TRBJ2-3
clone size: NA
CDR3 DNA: TGTGCCAGCAGTGTCGGGGGGGGCGAAGATACGCAGTATTTT
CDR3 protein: CASSVGGGEDTQYF

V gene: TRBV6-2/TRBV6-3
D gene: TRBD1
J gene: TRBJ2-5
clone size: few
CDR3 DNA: TGTGCCAGCATCCCAGGGGGCGAAGAGACCCAGTACTTC
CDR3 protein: CASIPGGEETQYF

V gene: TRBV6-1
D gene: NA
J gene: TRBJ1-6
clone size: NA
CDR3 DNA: TGTGCCAGCAGCGAAGAGGATTCACCCCTCCACTTT
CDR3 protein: CASSEEDSPLHF

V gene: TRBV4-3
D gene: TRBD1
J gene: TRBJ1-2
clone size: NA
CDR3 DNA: TGCGCCAGCAGCCAAGATTTCGCTTTCGGAGGGGGCGGTGTCTATGGCTACACCTTC
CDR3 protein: CASSQDFAFGGGGVYGYTF

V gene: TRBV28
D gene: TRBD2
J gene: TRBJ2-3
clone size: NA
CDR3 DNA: TGTGCCAGCAGTATACTAGCGGGGGGCCCGGAAGATACGCAGTATTTT
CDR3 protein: CASSILAGGPEDTQYF

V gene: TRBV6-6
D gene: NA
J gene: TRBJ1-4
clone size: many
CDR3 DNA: TGTGCCAGCAGTTTCGAGGGGGGCTGGGAAAAACTGTTTTTT
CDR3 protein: CASSFEGGWEKLFF

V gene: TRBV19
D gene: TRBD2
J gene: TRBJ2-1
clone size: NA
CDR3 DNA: TGTGCCAGTCACGTCGGGGGGGTCATCAATGAGCAGTTCTTC
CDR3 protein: CASHVGGVINEQFF

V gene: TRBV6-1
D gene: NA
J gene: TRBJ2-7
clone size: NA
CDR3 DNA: TGTGCCAGCAGCCAGACAGGATACGAGCAGTACTTC
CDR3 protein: CASSQTGYEQYF

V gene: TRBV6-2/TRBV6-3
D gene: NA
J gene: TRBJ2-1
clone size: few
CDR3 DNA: TGTGCCAGCAGTTCGACTTCGAGCTCCTACAATGAGCAGTTCTTC
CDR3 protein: CASSSTSSSYNEQFF

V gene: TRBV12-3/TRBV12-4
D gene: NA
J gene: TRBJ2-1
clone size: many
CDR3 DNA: TGTGCCAGCACTGTGTCGAGCTCCTACAATGAGCAGTTCTTC
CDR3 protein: CASTVSSSYNEQFF

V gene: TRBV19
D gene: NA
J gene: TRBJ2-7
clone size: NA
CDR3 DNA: TGTGCCAGTAGTCCCGCGCGCTCCTACGAGCAGTACTTC
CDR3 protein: CASSPARSYEQYF

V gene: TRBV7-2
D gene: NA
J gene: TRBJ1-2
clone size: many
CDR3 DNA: TGTGCCAGCAGCCCCATCTCTAGAGGACCTTACACCTTC
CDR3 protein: CASSPISRGPYTF

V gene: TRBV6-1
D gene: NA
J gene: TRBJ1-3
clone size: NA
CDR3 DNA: TGTGCCAGCAGTGAATGGGAACTCTTAAGGGGCACCATATATTTT
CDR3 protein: CASSEWELLRGTIYF

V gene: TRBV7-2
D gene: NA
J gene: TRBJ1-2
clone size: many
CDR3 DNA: TGTGCCAGCAGCCACGTCCGGATGGGGCCCAACTATGGCTACACCTTC
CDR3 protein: CASSHVRMGPNYGYTF

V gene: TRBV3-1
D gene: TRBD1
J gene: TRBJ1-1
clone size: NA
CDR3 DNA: TGTGCCAGCAGGACAGGGGTGAGAACTGAAGCTTTCTTT
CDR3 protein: CASRTGVRTEAFF

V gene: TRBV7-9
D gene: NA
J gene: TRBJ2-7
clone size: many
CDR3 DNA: TGTGCCAGCAACCCAGGAGAGGGACGTCCCTCCTACGAGCAGTACTTC
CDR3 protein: CASNPGEGRPSYEQYF

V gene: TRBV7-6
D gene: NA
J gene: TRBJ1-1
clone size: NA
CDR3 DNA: TGTGCCAGCAGCTTTCCGGGGTCAGGGAACACTGAAGCTTTCTTT
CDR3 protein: CASSFPGSGNTEAFF

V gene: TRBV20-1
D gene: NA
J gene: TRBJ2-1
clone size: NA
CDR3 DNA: TGCACCCGGGACGGTTATAGCTCCTACAATGAGCAGTTCTTC
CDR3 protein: CTRDGYSSYNEQFF

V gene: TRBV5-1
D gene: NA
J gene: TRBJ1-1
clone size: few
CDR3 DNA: TGCGCCAGCAGCCTTTGGGGCCCTACAGGGATGAACACTGAAGCTTTCTTT
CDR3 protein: CASSLWGPTGMNTEAFF

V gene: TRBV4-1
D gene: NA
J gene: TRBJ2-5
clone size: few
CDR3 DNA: TGCGCCAGCAGCCAAGATGATGTAGGGGGAGAGACCCAGTACTTC
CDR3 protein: CASSQDDVGGETQYF

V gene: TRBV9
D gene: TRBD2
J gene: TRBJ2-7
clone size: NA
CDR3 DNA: TGTGCCAGCAGCGTAGGCGGGGGGGCCCTCGGCGAGCAGTACTTC
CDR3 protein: CASSVGGGALGEQYF